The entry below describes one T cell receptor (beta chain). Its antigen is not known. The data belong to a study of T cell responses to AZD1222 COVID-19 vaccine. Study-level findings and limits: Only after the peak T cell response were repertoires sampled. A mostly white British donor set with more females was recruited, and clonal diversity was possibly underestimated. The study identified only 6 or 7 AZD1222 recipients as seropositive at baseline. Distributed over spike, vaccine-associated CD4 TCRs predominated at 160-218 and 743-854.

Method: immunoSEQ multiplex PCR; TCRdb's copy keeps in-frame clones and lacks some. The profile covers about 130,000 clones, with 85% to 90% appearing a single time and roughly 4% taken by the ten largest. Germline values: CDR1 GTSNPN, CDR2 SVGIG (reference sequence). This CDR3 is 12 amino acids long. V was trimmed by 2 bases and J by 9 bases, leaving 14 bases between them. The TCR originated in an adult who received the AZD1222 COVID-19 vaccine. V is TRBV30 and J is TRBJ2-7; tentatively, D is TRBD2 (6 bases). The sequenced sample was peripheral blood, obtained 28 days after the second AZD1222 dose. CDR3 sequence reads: CAWSPGSPGQYF. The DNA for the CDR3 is TGTGCCTGGAGTCCCGGGAGCCCTGGGCAGTACTTC.